This T cell receptor beta chain appears in the sequencing data of a study of cytomegalovirus exposure and HLA in healthy donors. Study in general: Inside one of the first data releases sat around 77 million unique TCRs taken from HLA-typed donors.

It was with 60 Vbeta and 13 Jbeta primers that the PCR ran. The method was immunoSEQ multiplex PCR; TCRdb's version includes in-frame clones alone and lacks a portion of them. The sample shows some 170,000 clones, roughly four fifths of them seen only once. At the time of sampling, donors were nominally healthy, though unrecorded immune exposures were likely. Looked up from germline, CDR1 is SGHAT and CDR2 is FQNNGV. V lost 5 bases, J lost 8 bases, and 6 bases stayed unmatched. The CDR3 sequence is 13 residues long. The sequence was collected from a man aged 50 or older in good health and CMV-seropositive. Sequenced input: PBMCs. The V and J genes are TRBV11-2 and TRBJ1-2; 9 nucleotides line up with TRBD1. The CDR3: CASSLRTGDGYTF. CDR3 nucleotide sequence: TGTGCCAGCAGCCTGAGGACAGGGGACGGCTACACCTTC.